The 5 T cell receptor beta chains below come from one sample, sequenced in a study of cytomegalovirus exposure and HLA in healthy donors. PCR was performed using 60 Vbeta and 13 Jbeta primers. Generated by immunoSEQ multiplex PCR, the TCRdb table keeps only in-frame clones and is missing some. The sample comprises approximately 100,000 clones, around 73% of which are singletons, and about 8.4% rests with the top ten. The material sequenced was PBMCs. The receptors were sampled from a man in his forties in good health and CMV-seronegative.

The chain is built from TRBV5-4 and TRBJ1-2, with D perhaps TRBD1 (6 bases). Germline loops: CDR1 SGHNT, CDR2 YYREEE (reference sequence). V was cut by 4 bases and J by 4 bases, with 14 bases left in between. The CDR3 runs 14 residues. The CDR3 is CASSRQASIYGYTF. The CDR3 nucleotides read TGTGCCAGCAGCCGACAGGCGAGCATCTATGGCTACACCTTC.

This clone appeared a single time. CDR3 DNA: TGTGCCAGCAGCCATCAGGACAGCCGCTACGAGCAGTACTTC. Its translation: CASSHQDSRYEQYF. The J gene is TRBJ2-7, the V gene TRBV6-6; possible D gene TRBD1, 6 bases. V lost 6 bases and J 3 bases, leaving 15 bases between the germline ends. The CDR3 has 14 residues. Germline-derived CDR1 and CDR2 are MNHNY and SVGAGI (reference sequence).

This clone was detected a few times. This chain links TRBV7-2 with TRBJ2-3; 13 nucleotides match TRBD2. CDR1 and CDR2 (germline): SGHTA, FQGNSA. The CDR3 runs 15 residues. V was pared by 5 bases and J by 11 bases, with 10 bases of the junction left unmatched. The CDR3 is CASSAPGLAGRGQYF. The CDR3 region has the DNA TGTGCCAGCAGCGCCCCGGGACTAGCGGGGAGGGGGCAGTATTTT.

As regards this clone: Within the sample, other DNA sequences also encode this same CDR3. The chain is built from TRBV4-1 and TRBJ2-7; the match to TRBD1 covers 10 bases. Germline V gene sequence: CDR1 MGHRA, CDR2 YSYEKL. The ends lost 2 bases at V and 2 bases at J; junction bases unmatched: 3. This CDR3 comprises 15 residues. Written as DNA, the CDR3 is TGCGCCAGCAGCCAAACTGGGACAGGGGCCTACGAGCAGTACTTC. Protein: CASSQTGTGAYEQYF.

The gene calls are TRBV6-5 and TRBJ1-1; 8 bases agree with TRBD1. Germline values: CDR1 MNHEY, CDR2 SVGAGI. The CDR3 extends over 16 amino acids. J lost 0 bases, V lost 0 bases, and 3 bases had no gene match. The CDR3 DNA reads TGTGCCAGCAGTTACTCAGGACAGGGAGTGAACACTGAAGCTTTCTTT. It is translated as CASSYSGQGVNTEAFF.